This T cell receptor beta chain was identified during a study of T-cell reconstitution after alpha-beta-depleted transplantation in children. On this clonotype: Its specificity is not known.

The TCRbeta library incorporated unique molecular identifiers. TCRdb itself ran the PCR reads through MiXCR, one entry per CDR3 protein. The data contain 350,000 to 500,000 distinct CDR3 sequences, about 45% of them singletons. CDR1 is ENHRY, CDR2 SYGVKD, per germline. The ends lost 2 bases at V and 10 bases at J; junction bases unmatched: 5. The CDR3 spans 15 residues. General study points: By one year post-transplant, T-cell counts and diversity largely arose from T cells that were newly produced. Expanded graft clones numbering several hundred reportedly gave rise to alpha-beta T cells about two months after transplant. Several patients had high TCRbeta diversity at day 60; it came from surviving recipient T cells and thymic progenitors.

The input for sequencing was PBMCs, taken before TCRalphabeta/CD19-depleted stem cell transplant. This sequence was found in a girl aged 2-10 years with aplastic anemia, due to receive a stem cell transplant. This chain joins TRBV10-3 and TRBJ1-6, with 10 bases that match TRBD1. The CDR3 coding sequence is TGTGCCATCAGTGAGAAGGGACAGGGGAAATCACCCCTCCACTTT. Translation: CAISEKGQGKSPLHF.